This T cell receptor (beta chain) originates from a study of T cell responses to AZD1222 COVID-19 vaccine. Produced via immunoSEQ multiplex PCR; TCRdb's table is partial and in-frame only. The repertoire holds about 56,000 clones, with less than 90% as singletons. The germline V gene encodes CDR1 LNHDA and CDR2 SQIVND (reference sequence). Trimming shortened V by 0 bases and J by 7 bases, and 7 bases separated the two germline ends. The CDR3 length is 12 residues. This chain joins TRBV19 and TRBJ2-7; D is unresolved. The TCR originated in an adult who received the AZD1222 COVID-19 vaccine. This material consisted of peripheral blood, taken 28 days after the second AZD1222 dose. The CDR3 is CASSIDPREQYF. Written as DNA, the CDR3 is TGTGCCAGTAGTATAGACCCCCGGGAGCAGTACTTC.